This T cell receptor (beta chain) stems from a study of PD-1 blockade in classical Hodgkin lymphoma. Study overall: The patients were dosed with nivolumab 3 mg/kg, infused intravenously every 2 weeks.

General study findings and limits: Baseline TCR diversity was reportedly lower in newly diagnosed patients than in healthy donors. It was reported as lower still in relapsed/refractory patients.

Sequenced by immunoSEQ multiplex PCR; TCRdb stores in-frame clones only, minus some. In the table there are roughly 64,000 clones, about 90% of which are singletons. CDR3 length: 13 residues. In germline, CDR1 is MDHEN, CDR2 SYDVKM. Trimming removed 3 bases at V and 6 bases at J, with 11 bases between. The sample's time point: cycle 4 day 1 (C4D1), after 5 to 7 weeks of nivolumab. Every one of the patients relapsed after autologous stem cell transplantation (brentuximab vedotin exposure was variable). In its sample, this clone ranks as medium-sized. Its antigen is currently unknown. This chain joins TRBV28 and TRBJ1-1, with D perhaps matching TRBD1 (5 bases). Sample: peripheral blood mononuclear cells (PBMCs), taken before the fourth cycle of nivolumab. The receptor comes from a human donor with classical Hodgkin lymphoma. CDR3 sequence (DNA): TGTGCCAGCAGTTTCAGGGCTGAGGCTGAAGCTTTCTTT. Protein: CASSFRAEAEAFF.